These 20 T cell receptor beta chains came from one sample sequenced in a study of blood T cells in healthy people across ages. Then a second PCR, running roughly 7 to 11 cycles, was carried out with a sample-barcoded 5' primer and a J-beta primer mix. TCRdb ran MiXCR on the 5' RACE reads and lists one entry per CDR3 protein. The data show around 710,000 distinct CDR3 sequences, more than 40% seen once. Sequencing input: blood. Receptor source: an older woman in good health.

The chain is built from TRBV9 and TRBJ1-2, with D unresolved. CDR1 SGDLS and CDR2 YYNGEE come from the germline V gene. The V end lost 2 bases, the J end lost 4 bases, and 12 bases lay between the germline ends. CDR3 size: 14 residues. CDR3 region: CASSVEGVSYGYTF. CDR3 nucleotides: TGTGCCAGCAGCGTGGAGGGCGTCAGCTATGGCTACACCTTC.

The gene calls are TRBV12-3 or TRBV12-4 and TRBJ2-2, with TRBD2 identical over 13 bases. There are 20 residues in the CDR3. J gave up 1 base and V 5 bases, and 13 bases lay outside the gene matches. CDR3 coding DNA: TGTGCCAGCAGTCCCCATCCAGGACTAGCGGGGGACCTGAACACCGGGGAGCTGTTTTTT. It specifies CASSPHPGLAGDLNTGELFF.

This chain joins TRBV5-1 and TRBJ2-1, with 15 positions matching TRBD2. The CDR3 spans 16 residues. Germline V gives CDR1 SGHRS, CDR2 YFSETQ. V trimming: 1 base; J trimming: 7 bases; junction bases outside the gene matches: 3. The CDR3 DNA follows: TGCGCCAGCAGCTTGCCTGGGACTAGCGGGAGGAATGAGCAGTTCTTC. Translating it yields CASSLPGTSGRNEQFF.

This clonotype was seen only a few times. V is TRBV7-2 and J is TRBJ1-5; D remains ambiguous. Germline V lookup: CDR1 SGHTA, CDR2 FQGNSA. This CDR3 contains 12 residues. The V gene lost 5 bases and the J gene lost 13 bases, with 15 bases spanning the gap. CDR3 DNA sequence: TGTGCCAGCAGCCTCCCGCCCCGAGGGCAGCATTTT. Translated: CASSLPPRGQHF.

The chain has TRBV5-1 and TRBJ2-3; D perhaps matches TRBD1 (5 bases). The germline V and J ends were trimmed by 2 bases and 0 bases, with 13 bases remaining between them. Germline V gene lookup returns CDR1 SGHRS and CDR2 YFSETQ. This CDR3 spans 16 amino acids. The CDR3 bases are TGCGCCAGCAGCTTAGGGGCTTTGAGTAGCACAGATACGCAGTATTTT. This encodes CASSLGALSSTDTQYF.

The V and J genes are TRBV12-3 or TRBV12-4 and TRBJ2-1, with 8 nucleotides matching TRBD2. J was trimmed by 3 bases and V by 3 bases; bases with no gene match: 1. The CDR3 length is 14 residues. As DNA, the CDR3 is TGTGCCAGCAGTTTGGGACTAGACTACAATGAGCAGTTCTTC. It translates to CASSLGLDYNEQFF.

This clonotype turned up a few times. The rearrangement joins TRBV4-3 to TRBJ2-1; 10 bases fit TRBD2. The V gene's germline CDR1 is LGHNA and CDR2 YSLEER. Losses at the gene ends were 0 bases for V and 8 bases for J; bases not matched to a gene: 10. The CDR3 runs 17 residues. This CDR3 reads CASSQDGVAGGKDEQFF. The CDR3 region has the DNA TGCGCCAGCAGCCAAGACGGGGTAGCGGGAGGCAAGGATGAGCAGTTCTTC.

The chain couples TRBV20-1 to TRBJ2-6; TRBD1 matches at 11 bases. The CDR3 loop spans 17 amino acids. V shed 6 bases and J 3 bases; nucleotides not matched to a gene: 10. The V gene's germline CDR1 is DFQATT and CDR2 SNEGSKA (reference sequence). The CDR3 spells CSAEAGTGGNGANVLTF. In nucleotides, the CDR3 is TGCAGTGCGGAAGCCGGGACAGGGGGTAATGGGGCCAACGTCCTGACTTTC.

This clonotype was observed a single time. The chain has TRBV5-1 and TRBJ1-5, with a tentative D call TRBD1 (6 bases). The germline V gene encodes CDR1 SGHRS and CDR2 YFSETQ. With 0 bases removed from V and 8 bases from J, the gap between germline ends came to 15 bases. This CDR3 spans 15 amino acids. The CDR3 loop reads CASSLGRGPIEPQHF. The CDR3 region has the DNA TGCGCCAGCAGCTTGGGCCGGGGGCCTATTGAGCCCCAGCATTTT.

The chain carries TRBV7-2 and TRBJ2-2; possibly TRBD2 for D (5 bases). Trimming cost V 1 base and J 8 bases, with 11 bases left between them. The germline gives CDR1 SGHTA, CDR2 FQGNSA. The CDR3 runs 14 residues. CDR3 sequence: CASSLVALTGELFF. The CDR3 DNA follows: TGTGCCAGCAGCTTAGTAGCGCTGACAGGGGAGCTGTTTTTT.

This clonotype was seen just once. The chain links TRBV28 to TRBJ2-1; 7 positions agree with TRBD1. Germline CDR1 is MDHEN and CDR2 is SYDVKM. The CDR3 runs 14 residues. V dropped 8 bases and J dropped 4; count of bases not matched to a gene: 8. The CDR3 DNA follows: TGTGCCAGCTCAACGACAGGGACATACAATGAGCAGTTCTTC. This gives the protein CASSTTGTYNEQFF.

A few counts support this clonotype. This rearrangement joins TRBV5-6 to TRBJ2-7; no firm D call. Looked up from germline, CDR1 is SGHDT and CDR2 is YYEEEE. The V and J ends lost 1 base and 3 bases respectively, with 8 bases between them. There are 13 residues in the CDR3. The CDR3 region is CASSLKAIYEQYF. CDR3 nucleotides: TGTGCCAGCAGCTTGAAGGCAATCTACGAGCAGTACTTC.

V usage is TRBV2 and J usage is TRBJ2-7; a possible D gene is TRBD2 (6 bases). The CDR3 covers 16 residues. V was shortened by 10 bases and J by 0 bases, with 22 bases between the two germline ends. Germline V gene lookup returns CDR1 SNHLY and CDR2 FYNNEI. The CDR3 DNA reads as TGTGCCAACACGAACCCCGGGGCGGGATCCTCCTACGAGCAGTACTTC. Its translation: CANTNPGAGSSYEQYF.

In DNA, the CDR3 is TGTGCCAGCAGCTTCAGGACCTCGGGAGGCGAGCAGTACTTC. The encoded protein is CASSFRTSGGEQYF. The chain has TRBV3-1 and TRBJ2-7, with 7 bases aligning to TRBD2. This CDR3 region has 14 residues. Germline lookup yields CDR1 LGHDT and CDR2 YNNKEL (reference sequence). The J segment lost 6 bases and the V segment lost 5 bases, leaving 10 bases of the junction unmatched.

This clonotype was observed a few times. V gene TRBV4-2 combines with J gene TRBJ2-2; D not resolved. CDR3 size: 13 residues. CDR1 is LGHNA, CDR2 YNFKEQ, per germline. V lost 4 bases, J lost 5 bases, and 8 bases lay in between. The CDR3: CASSPVGTGELFF. The DNA of the CDR3 is TGTGCCAGCAGCCCAGTGGGGACCGGGGAGCTGTTTTTT.

This chain uses TRBV11-1 with TRBJ2-7; no clear D. The length of the CDR3 is 13 residues. V was cut by 5 bases and J by 3 bases, with 11 bases left in between. Per the germline V gene, CDR1 is SGHAT and CDR2 is FQDESV (reference sequence). DNA for the CDR3: TGTGCCAGCAGCCGATTAGACGGCTACGAGCAGTACTTC. This sequence encodes CASSRLDGYEQYF.

This clonotype was seen only a few times. This rearrangement joins TRBV5-1 to TRBJ2-1; D is undetermined. Trimming removed 5 bases from V and 0 bases from J, with 21 bases in between. The CDR3 has 18 amino acids. CDR1 is SGHRS and CDR2 is YFSETQ in the germline V gene. The CDR3 coding sequence is TGCGCCAGCAGTACGACCCCCATGGCCCCAGTCTCCTACAATGAGCAGTTCTTC. It codes for CASSTTPMAPVSYNEQFF.

This rearrangement joins TRBV14 to TRBJ1-1; a weak D match, TRBD1 (6 bases). Trimming pared 1 base from V and 1 base from J, leaving 19 bases between. The germline V gene has CDR1 SGHDN and CDR2 FVKESK. The CDR3 contains 18 residues. CDR3 coding DNA: TGTGCCAGCAGCCAAGGAGGGGGAATCGGGGACTCGAACACTGAAGCTTTCTTT. It specifies CASSQGGGIGDSNTEAFF.

Points on this clonotype: This could be a read error, since a much larger clone is one nucleotide away. CDR3 nucleotides: TGTGCCAGCAGTTTGGGCCGGCTTTCCTACGAGCAGTACTTC. Protein product: CASSLGRLSYEQYF. The chain uses TRBV12-3 or TRBV12-4 and TRBJ2-7; D is unresolved. V lost 3 bases, J lost 1 base, and 10 bases lay in between. The CDR3 is 14 amino acids.

This clonotype showed up many times. The chain uses TRBV7-2 and TRBJ2-1; D remains ambiguous. V gave up 1 base and J gave up 7 bases, with 8 bases separating them. The CDR3 spans 13 residues. CDR1 is SGHTA, CDR2 FQGNSA, per germline. CDR3 sequence (DNA): TGTGCCAGCAGCTTAGTATTAAGGAATGAGCAGTTCTTC. Residues: CASSLVLRNEQFF.